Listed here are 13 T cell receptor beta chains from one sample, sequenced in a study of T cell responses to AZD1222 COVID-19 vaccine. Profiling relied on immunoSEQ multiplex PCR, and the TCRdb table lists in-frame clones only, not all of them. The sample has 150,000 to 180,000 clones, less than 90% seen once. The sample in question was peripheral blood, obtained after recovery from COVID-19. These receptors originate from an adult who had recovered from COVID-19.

The CDR3 spells CASSQDEASWTYEQYF. The CDR3 nucleotides read TGCGCCAGCAGCCAAGATGAGGCTTCTTGGACCTACGAGCAGTACTTC. V is TRBV4-1 and J is TRBJ2-7, with unresolved D. The ends were cut back, 0 bases at V and 2 bases at J, with 14 bases in the middle. This CDR3 comprises 16 residues. Germline CDR1 MGHRA, CDR2 YSYEKL.

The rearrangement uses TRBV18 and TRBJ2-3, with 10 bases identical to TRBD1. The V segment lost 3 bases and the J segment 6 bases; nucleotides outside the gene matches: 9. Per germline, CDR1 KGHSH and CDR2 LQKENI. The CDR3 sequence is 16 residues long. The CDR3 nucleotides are TGTGCCAGCTCACCGTGGGGGACAGGGGCCTCGGATACGCAGTATTTT. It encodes CASSPWGTGASDTQYF.

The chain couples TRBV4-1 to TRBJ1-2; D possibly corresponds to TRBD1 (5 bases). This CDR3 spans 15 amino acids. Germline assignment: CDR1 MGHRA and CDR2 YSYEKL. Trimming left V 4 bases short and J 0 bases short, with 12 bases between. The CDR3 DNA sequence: TGCGCCAGCAGCCTACGCAGGGCCGCTAACTATGGCTACACCTTC. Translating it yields CASSLRRAANYGYTF.

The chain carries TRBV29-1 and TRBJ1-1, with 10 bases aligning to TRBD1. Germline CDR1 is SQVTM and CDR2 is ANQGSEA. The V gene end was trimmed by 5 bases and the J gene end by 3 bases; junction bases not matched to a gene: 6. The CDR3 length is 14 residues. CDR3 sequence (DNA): TGCAGCGTTCAGACAGGGGGCGCGGACACTGAAGCTTTCTTT. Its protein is CSVQTGGADTEAFF.

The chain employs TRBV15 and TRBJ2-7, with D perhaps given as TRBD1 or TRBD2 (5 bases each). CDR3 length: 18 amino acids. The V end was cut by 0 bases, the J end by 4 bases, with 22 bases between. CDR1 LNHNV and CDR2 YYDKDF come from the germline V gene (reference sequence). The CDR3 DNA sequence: TGTGCCACCAGCAGAGATCTCTTAACGGGACGGAAGTTTTACGAGCAGTACTTC. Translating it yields CATSRDLLTGRKFYEQYF.

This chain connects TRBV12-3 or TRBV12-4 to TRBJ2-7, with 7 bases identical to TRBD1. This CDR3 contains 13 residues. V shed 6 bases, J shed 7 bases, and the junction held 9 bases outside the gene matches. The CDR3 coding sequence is TGTGCCAGCAGCCCCGACAGGGTGGGAGAGCAGTACTTC. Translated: CASSPDRVGEQYF.

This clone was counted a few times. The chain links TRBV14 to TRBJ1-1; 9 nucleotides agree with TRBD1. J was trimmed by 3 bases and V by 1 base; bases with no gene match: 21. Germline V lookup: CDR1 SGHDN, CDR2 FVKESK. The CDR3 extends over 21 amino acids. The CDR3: CASSQVFFRGQGSDQDTEAFF. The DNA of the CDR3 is TGTGCCAGCAGCCAAGTTTTTTTTCGAGGACAGGGGTCGGATCAGGACACTGAAGCTTTCTTT.

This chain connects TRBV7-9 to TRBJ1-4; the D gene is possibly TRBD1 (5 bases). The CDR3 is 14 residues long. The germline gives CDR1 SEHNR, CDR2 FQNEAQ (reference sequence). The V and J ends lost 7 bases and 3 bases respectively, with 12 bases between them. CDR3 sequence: CASTRGLANEKLFF. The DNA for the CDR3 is TGTGCCAGCACAAGGGGACTCGCTAATGAAAAACTGTTTTTT.

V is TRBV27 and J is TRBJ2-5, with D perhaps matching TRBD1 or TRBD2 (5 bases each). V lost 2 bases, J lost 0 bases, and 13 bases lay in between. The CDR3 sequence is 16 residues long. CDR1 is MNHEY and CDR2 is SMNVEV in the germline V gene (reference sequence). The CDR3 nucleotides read TGTGCCAGCAGTTTAAGAGGGGCCCTGTACCAAGAGACCCAGTACTTC. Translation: CASSLRGALYQETQYF.

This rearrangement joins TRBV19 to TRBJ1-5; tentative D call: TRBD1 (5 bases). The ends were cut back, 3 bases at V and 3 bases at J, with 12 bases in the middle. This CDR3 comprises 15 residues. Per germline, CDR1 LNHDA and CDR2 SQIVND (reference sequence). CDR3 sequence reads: CASSIQGVNNQPQHF. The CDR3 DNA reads TGTGCCAGTAGTATCCAAGGGGTCAACAATCAGCCCCAGCATTTT. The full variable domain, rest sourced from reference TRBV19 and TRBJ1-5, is DGGITQSPKYLFRKEGQNVTLSCEQNLNHDAMYWYRQDPGQGLRLIYYSQIVNDFQKGDIAEGYSVSREKKESFPLTVTSAQKNPTAFYLCASSIQGVNNQPQHFGDGTRLSIL.

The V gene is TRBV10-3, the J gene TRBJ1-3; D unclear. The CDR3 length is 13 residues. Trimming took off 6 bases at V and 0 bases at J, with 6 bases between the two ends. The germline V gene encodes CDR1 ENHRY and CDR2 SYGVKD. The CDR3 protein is CAIRLDSGNTIYF. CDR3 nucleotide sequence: TGTGCCATCAGACTGGACTCTGGAAACACCATATATTTT.

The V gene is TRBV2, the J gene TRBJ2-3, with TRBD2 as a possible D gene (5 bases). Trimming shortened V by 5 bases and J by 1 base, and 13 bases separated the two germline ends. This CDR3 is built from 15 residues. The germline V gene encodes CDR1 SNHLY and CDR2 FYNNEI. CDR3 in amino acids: CASSQSGVGTDTQYF. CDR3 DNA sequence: TGTGCCAGCAGTCAGAGCGGTGTGGGCACAGATACGCAGTATTTT.

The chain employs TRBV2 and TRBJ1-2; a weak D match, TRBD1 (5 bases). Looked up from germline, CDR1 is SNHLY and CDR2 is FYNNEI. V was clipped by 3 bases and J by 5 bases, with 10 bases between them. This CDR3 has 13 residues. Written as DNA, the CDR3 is TGTGCCAGCAGTGATAAGGGGCGATATGGCTACACCTTC. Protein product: CASSDKGRYGYTF.